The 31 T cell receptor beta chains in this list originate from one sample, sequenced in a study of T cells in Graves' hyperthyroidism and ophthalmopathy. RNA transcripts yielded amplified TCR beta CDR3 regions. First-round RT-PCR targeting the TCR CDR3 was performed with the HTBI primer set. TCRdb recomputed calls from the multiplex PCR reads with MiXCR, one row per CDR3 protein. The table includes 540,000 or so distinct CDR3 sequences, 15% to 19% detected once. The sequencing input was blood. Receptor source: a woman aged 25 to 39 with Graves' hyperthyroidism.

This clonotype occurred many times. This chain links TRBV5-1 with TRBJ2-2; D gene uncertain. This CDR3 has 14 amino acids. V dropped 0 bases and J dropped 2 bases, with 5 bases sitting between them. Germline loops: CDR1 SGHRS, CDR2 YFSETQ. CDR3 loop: CASSLDFNTGELFF. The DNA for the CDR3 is TGCGCCAGCAGCTTGGACTTTAACACCGGGGAGCTGTTTTTT.

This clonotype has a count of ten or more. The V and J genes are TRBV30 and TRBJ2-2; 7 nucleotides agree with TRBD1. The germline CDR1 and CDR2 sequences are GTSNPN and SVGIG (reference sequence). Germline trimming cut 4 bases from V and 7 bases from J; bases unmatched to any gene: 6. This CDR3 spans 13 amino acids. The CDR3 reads CAWISTGDGELFF. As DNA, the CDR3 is TGTGCCTGGATTAGTACAGGGGACGGGGAGCTGTTTTTT.

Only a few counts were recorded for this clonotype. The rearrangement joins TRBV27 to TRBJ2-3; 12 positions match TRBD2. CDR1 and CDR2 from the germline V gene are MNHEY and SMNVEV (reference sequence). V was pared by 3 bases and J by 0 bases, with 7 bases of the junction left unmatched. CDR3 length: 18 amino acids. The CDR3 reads CASSLRRTSGDSTDTQYF. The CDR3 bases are TGTGCCAGCAGTTTGAGAAGGACTAGCGGGGACAGCACAGATACGCAGTATTTT.

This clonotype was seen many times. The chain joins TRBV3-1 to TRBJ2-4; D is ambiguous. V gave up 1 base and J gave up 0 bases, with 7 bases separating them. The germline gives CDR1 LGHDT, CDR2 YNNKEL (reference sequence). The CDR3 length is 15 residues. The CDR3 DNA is TGTGCCAGCAGCCAAGTCCCCGAAGCCAAAAACATTCAGTACTTC. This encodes CASSQVPEAKNIQYF.

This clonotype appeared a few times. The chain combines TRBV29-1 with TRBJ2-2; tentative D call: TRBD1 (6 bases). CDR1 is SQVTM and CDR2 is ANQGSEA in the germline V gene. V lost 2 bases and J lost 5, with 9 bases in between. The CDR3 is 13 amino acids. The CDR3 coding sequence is TGCAGCGTTGAATCAGGGGTGACCGGGGAGCTGTTTTTT. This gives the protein CSVESGVTGELFF.

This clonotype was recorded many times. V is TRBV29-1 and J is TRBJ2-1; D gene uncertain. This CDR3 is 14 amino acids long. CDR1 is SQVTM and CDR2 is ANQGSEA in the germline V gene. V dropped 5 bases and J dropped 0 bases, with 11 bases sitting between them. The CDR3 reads CSVMVPSSYNEQFF. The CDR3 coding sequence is TGCAGCGTTATGGTCCCCAGCTCCTACAATGAGCAGTTCTTC.

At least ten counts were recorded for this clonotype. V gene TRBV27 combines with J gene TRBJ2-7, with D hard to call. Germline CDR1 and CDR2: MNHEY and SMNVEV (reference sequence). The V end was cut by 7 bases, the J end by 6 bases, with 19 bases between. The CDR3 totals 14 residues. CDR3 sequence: CASKYAAPAGEQYF. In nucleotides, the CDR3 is TGTGCCAGCAAATACGCCGCCCCCGCCGGCGAGCAGTACTTC.

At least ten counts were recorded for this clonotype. CDR3 protein: CASRLGTGNNEQFF. In DNA form, the CDR3 reads TGTGCCAGCAGGCTCGGGACAGGGAACAATGAGCAGTTCTTC. This chain joins TRBV6-2 or TRBV6-3 and TRBJ2-1, with TRBD1 matching over 9 bases. The CDR3 sequence is 14 residues long. The V gene's germline CDR1 is MNHEY and CDR2 SVGEGT. V gave up 6 bases and J gave up 5 bases; unmatched junction bases: 5.

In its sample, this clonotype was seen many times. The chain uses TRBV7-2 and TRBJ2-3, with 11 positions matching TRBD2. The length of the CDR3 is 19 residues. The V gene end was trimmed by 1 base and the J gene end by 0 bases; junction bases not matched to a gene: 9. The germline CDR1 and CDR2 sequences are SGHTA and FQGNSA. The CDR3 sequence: CASSLGALAGGSSTDTQYF. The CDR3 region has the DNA TGTGCCAGCAGCTTAGGGGCTCTAGCGGGAGGCTCTAGCACAGATACGCAGTATTTT.

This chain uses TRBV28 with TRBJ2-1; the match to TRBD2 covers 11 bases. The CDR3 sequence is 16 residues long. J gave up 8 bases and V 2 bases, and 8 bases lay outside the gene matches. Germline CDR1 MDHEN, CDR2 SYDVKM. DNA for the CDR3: TGTGCCAGCAGTTTAAATCCTAGCGGGAGGAGCTATGAGCAGTTCTTC. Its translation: CASSLNPSGRSYEQFF. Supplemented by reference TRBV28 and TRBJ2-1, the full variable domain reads DVKVTQSSRYLVKRTGEKVFLECVQDMDHENMFWYRQDPGLGLRLIYFSYDVKMKEKGDIPEGYSVSREKKERFSLILESASTNQTSMYLCASSLNPSGRSYEQFFGPGTRLTVL.

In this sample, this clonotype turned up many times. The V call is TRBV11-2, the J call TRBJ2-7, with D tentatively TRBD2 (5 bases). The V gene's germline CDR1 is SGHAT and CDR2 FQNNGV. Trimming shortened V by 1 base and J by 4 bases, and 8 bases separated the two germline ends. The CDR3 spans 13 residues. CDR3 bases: TGTGCCAGCAGCTTAGTAAGCGGATACGAGCAGTACTTC. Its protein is CASSLVSGYEQYF.

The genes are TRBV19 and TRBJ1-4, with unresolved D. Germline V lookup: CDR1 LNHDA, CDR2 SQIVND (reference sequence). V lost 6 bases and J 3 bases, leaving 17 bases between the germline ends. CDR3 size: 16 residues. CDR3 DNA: TGTGCCAGTAGCCTCTCGGTGGCGGGATCTAATGAAAAACTGTTTTTT. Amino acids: CASSLSVAGSNEKLFF.

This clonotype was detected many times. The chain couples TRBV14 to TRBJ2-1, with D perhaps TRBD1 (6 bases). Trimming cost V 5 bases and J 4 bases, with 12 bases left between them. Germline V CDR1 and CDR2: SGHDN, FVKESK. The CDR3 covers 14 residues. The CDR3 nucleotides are TGTGCCAGCAGCGCCCAGACAGGTTACAATGAGCAGTTCTTC. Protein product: CASSAQTGYNEQFF.

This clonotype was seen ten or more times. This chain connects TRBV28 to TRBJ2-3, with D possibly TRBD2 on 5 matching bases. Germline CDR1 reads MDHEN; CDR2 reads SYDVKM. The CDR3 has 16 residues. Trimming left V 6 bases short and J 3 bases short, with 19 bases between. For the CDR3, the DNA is TGTGCCAGCAGCCCTCTAGCCGAGCTCTGGACAGATACGCAGTATTTT. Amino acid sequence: CASSPLAELWTDTQYF.

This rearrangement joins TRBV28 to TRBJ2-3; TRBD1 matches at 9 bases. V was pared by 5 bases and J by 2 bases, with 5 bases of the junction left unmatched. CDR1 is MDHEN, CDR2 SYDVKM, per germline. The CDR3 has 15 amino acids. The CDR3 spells CASSTTGGTTDTQYF. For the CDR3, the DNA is TGTGCCAGCAGTACGACAGGGGGAACCACAGATACGCAGTATTTT.

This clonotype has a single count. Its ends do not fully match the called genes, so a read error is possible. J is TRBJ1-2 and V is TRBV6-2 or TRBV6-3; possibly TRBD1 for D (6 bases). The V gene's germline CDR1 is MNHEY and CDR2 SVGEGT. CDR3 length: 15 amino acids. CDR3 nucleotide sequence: TGTGCCGGCAGTCCGGACGAAAGGGGGTTCTATGGCTACACCTTC. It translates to CAGSPDERGFYGYTF.

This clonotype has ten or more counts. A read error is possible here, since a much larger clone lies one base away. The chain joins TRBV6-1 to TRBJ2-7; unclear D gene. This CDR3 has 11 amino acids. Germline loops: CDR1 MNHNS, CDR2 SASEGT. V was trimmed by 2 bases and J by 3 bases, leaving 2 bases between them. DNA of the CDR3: TGTGCCAGCAGTGAACACTACGAGCAGTACTTC. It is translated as CASSEHYEQYF.

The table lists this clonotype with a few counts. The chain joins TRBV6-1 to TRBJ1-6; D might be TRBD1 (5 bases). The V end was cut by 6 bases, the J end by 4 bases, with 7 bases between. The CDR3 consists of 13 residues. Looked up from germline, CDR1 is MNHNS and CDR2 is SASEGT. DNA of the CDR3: TGTGCCAGCAGAAGACAGTATAATTCACCCCTCCACTTT. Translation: CASRRQYNSPLHF.

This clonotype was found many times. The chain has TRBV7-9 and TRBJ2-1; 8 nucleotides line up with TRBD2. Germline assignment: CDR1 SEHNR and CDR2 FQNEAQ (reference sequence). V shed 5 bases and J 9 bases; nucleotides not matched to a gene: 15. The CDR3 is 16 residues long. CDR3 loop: CASSISGTPVLGEQFF. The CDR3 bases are TGTGCCAGCAGCATTAGCGGGACCCCAGTCCTTGGTGAGCAGTTCTTC.

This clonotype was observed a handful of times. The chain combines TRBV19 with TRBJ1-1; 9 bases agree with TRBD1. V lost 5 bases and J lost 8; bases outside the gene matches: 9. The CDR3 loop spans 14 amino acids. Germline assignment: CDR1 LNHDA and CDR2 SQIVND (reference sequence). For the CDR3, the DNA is TGTGCCAGTAGTGAGGACAGGGGAAGACGGGAAGCTTTCTTT. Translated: CASSEDRGRREAFF. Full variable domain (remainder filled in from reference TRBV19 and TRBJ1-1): DGGITQSPKYLFRKEGQNVTLSCEQNLNHDAMYWYRQDPGQGLRLIYYSQIVNDFQKGDIAEGYSVSREKKESFPLTVTSAQKNPTAFYLCASSEDRGRREAFFGQGTRLTVV.

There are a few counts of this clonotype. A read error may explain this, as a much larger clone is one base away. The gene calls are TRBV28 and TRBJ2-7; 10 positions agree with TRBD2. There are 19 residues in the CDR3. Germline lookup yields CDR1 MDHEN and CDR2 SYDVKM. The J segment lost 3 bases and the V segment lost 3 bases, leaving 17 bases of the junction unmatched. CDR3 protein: CASSFPSLAGGPSYYEQYF. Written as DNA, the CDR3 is TGTGCCAGCAGTTTCCCCTCCTTAGCGGGAGGCCCGAGCTACTACGAGCAGTACTTC.

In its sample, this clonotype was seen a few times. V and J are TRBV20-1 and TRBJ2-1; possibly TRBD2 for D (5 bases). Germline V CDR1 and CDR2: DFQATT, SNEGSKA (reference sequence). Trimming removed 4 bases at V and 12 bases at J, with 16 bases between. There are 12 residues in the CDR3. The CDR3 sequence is CSATSTPFLQFF. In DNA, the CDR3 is TGCAGTGCTACTAGCACCCCGTTCCTGCAGTTCTTC.

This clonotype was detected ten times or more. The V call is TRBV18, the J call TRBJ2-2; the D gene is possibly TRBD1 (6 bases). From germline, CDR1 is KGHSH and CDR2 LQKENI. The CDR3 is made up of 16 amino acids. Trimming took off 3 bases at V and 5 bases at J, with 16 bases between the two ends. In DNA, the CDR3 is TGTGCCAGCTCACCTGGGACCCGGACAGATACCGGGGAGCTGTTTTTT. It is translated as CASSPGTRTDTGELFF.

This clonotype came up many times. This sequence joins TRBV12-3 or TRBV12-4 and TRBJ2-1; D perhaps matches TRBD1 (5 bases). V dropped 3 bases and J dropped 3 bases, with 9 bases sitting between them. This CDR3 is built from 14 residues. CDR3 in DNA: TGTGCCAGCAGTTTGTCAGGGATCTACAATGAGCAGTTCTTC. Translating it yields CASSLSGIYNEQFF.

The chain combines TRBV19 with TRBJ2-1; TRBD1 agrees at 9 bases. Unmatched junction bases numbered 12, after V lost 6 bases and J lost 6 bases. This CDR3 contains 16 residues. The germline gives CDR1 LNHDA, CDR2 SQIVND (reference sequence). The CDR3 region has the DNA TGTGCCAGTAGGACCCTACCGGGACAGGGATCCAATGAGCAGTTCTTC. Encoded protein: CASRTLPGQGSNEQFF.

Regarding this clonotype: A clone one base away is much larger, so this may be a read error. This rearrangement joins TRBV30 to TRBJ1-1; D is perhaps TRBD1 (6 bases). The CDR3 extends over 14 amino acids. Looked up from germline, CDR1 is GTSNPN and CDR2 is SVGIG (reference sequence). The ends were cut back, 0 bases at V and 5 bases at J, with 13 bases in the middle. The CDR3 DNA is TGTGCCTGGAGTGTAGGGCAGGGGAAGACTGAAGCTTTCTTT. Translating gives CAWSVGQGKTEAFF.

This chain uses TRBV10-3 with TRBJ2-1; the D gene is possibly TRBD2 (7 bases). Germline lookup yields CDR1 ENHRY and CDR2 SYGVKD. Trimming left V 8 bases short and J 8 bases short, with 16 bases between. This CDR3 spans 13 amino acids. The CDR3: CAIGGASHDEQFF. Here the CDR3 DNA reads TGTGCCATCGGGGGGGCCTCACACGATGAGCAGTTCTTC.

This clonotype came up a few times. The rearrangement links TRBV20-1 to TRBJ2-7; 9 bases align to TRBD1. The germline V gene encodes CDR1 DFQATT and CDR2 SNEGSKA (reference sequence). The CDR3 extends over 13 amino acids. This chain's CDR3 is CRISQGASYEQYF. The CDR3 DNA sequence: TGCAGAATATCACAGGGGGCTTCGTACGAGCAGTACTTC.

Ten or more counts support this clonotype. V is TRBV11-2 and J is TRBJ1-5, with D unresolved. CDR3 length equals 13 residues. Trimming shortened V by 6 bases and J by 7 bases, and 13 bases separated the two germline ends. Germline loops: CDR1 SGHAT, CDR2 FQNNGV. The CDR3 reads CASSYATAQPQHF. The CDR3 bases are TGTGCCAGCAGTTACGCTACAGCACAGCCCCAGCATTTT.

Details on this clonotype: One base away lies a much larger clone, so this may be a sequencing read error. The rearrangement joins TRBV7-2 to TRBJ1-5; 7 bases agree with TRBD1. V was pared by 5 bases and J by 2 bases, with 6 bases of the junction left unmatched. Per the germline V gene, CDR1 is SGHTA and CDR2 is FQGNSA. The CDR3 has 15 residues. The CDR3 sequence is CASSAPGGRNQPQHF. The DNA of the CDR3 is TGTGCCAGCAGCGCCCCAGGGGGGCGCAATCAGCCCCAGCATTTT.

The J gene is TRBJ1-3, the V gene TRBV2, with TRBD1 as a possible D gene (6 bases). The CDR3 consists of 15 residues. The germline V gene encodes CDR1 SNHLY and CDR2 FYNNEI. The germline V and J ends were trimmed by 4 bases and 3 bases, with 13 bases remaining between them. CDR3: CASSASGGNGNTIYF. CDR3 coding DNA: TGTGCCAGCAGTGCATCGGGGGGCAATGGAAACACCATATATTTT. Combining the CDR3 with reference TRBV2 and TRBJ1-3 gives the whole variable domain EPEVTQTPSHQVTQMGQEVILRCVPISNHLYFYWYRQILGQKVEFLVSFYNNEISEKSEIFDDQFSVERPDGSNFTLKIRSTKLEDSAMYFCASSASGGNGNTIYFGEGSWLTVV.